This passage covers 16 T cell receptor beta chains from one sample sequenced in a study of blood T cell repertoires in COVID-19. Clones were read by immunoSEQ multiplex PCR, and TCRdb kept only the in-frame ones, dropping some. This table holds under 35,000 clones, about 85% found once. The sample comprised peripheral blood. The receptors here all came from a woman between 55 and 75 years old with active COVID-19.

This clone is a singleton in its sample. The rearrangement uses TRBV4-2 and TRBJ2-5, with 15 bases aligning to TRBD2. Germline V gene lookup returns CDR1 LGHNA and CDR2 YNFKEQ. V lost 1 base, J lost 2 bases, and 2 bases stayed unmatched. The CDR3 spans 17 residues. This CDR3 is CASSQGTSGGGQETQYF. CDR3 bases: TGTGCCAGCAGCCAAGGGACTAGCGGGGGGGGTCAAGAGACCCAGTACTTC.

This clone was recorded only once. CDR3 residues: CASSLASGGYKNIQYF. For the CDR3, the DNA is TGTGCCAGCAGCTTGGCGTCAGGGGGATACAAAAACATTCAGTACTTC. The chain is built from TRBV5-6 and TRBJ2-4, with 7 bases identical to TRBD1. The CDR3 is 16 residues long. Trimming removed 0 bases from V and 3 bases from J; junction bases left unmatched: 6. The germline CDR1 and CDR2 sequences are SGHDT and YYEEEE.

The chain links TRBV7-3 to TRBJ2-1; possibly TRBD1 for D (6 bases). Trimming shortened V by 4 bases and J by 6 bases, and 16 bases separated the two germline ends. CDR1 SGHTA and CDR2 FQGTGA come from the germline V gene. This CDR3 contains 15 residues. The CDR3 spells CASSSNRADRNEQFF. CDR3 sequence (DNA): TGTGCCAGCAGCTCCAACAGGGCCGATCGCAATGAGCAGTTCTTC.

This chain joins TRBV5-1 and TRBJ2-3, with 7 bases lining up with TRBD2. J lost 4 bases, V lost 2 bases, and 4 bases had no gene match. The CDR3 is made up of 14 amino acids. Per the germline V gene, CDR1 is SGHRS and CDR2 is YFSETQ. CDR3 sequence (DNA): TGCGCCAGCAGCTTAGGACTAGATGCAGATACGCAGTATTTT. This gives the protein CASSLGLDADTQYF.

The chain is built from TRBV3-1 (or the pseudogene TRBV3-2) and TRBJ2-1; possible D gene TRBD1, 6 bases. The CDR3 is 15 residues long. In germline, CDR1 is LGHDT, CDR2 YNNKEL (reference sequence). Between the trimmed V and J ends, which lost 0 bases and 6 bases, there was a span of 12 bases. CDR3 nucleotide sequence: TGTGCCAGCAGCCAAGATCTAGTAGGGGGCAATGAGCAGTTCTTC. It encodes CASSQDLVGGNEQFF.

This clone was seen more than once but under ten times. This chain joins TRBV18 and TRBJ1-6, with TRBD1 matching over 9 bases. Losses at the gene ends were 3 bases for V and 15 bases for J; bases not matched to a gene: 6. The CDR3 contains 13 residues. In germline, CDR1 is KGHSH, CDR2 LQKENI. For the CDR3, the DNA is TGTGCCAGCTCACCGGGACAGGGAGGGCACCTCCACTTT. This encodes CASSPGQGGHLHF.

J is TRBJ1-2 and V is TRBV7-2, with D possibly matching TRBD1 (6 bases). Germline V CDR1 and CDR2: SGHTA, FQGNSA. V was clipped by 0 bases and J by 0 bases, with 17 bases between them. The CDR3 spans 18 residues. CDR3 nucleotide sequence: TGTGCCAGCAGCTTAGCGCTGGCAGGGGTTGGAGCTAACTATGGCTACACCTTC. Amino acids: CASSLALAGVGANYGYTF.

This clone was seen a few times. The gene calls are TRBV7-2 and TRBJ1-6, with 9 bases that match TRBD1. Trimming took 0 bases from V and 10 from J; bases not matched to a gene: 4. Germline values: CDR1 SGHTA, CDR2 FQGNSA. The CDR3 is made up of 15 amino acids. CDR3 sequence (DNA): TGTGCCAGCAGCTTAGCGACAGGGGGGGTCTCACCCCTCCACTTT. Its translation: CASSLATGGVSPLHF.

The V and J genes are TRBV25-1 and TRBJ2-5; 10 bases match TRBD2. V shed 3 bases, J shed 2 bases, and the junction held 9 bases outside the gene matches. The CDR3 extends over 17 amino acids. Germline loops: CDR1 MGHDK, CDR2 SYGVNS. In DNA, the CDR3 is TGTGCCAGCAGTGACCCTCGGGCTAGCGGGAGTCAAGAGACCCAGTACTTC. Translation: CASSDPRASGSQETQYF.

The count of this clone is one. This sample includes further DNA sequences coding for the same CDR3. This chain links TRBV5-1 with TRBJ1-1; TRBD1 aligns across 7 bases. Germline CDR1 reads SGHRS; CDR2 reads YFSETQ. The CDR3 spans 15 residues. V lost 2 bases and J lost 5; bases outside the gene matches: 9. The DNA of the CDR3 is TGCGCCAGCAGCTTATGGGACAGAGGTGGTACTGAAGCTTTCTTT. Translated, it gives CASSLWDRGGTEAFF.

The J gene is TRBJ1-5, the V gene TRBV7-3, with 7 bases that match TRBD1. The CDR3 consists of 17 residues. Germline loops: CDR1 SGHTA, CDR2 FQGTGA. The V segment lost 2 bases and the J segment 3 bases; nucleotides outside the gene matches: 10. The CDR3 is CASSLGQAWGDNQPQHF. CDR3 nucleotide sequence: TGTGCCAGCAGCTTAGGACAGGCGTGGGGGGACAATCAGCCCCAGCATTTT.

V and J are TRBV4-1 and TRBJ2-5, with TRBD1 as a possible D gene (6 bases). Trimming cost V 2 bases and J 4 bases, with 17 bases left between them. The CDR3 is 16 residues long. Germline lookup yields CDR1 MGHRA and CDR2 YSYEKL. CDR3 sequence (DNA): TGCGCCAGCAGCCAACCTGCCGGGACAACCTTAGAGACCCAGTACTTC. This gives the protein CASSQPAGTTLETQYF.

The chain has TRBV5-8 and TRBJ2-1; D is ambiguous. CDR3 size: 12 residues. V lost 3 bases and J lost 10, with 11 bases in between. Germline assignment: CDR1 SGHTS and CDR2 YDEGEE. CDR3 coding DNA: TGTGCCAGCAGCTCCAGGTTTGGCGAGCAGTTCTTC. Residues: CASSSRFGEQFF.

A single count supports this clone. The V call is TRBV7-4, the J call TRBJ1-5; maybe TRBD1 (5 bases). Trimming removed 2 bases at V and 4 bases at J, with 12 bases between. Germline lookup yields CDR1 SGHVT and CDR2 SQSDAQ. The CDR3 length is 15 residues. The CDR3: CASSLFRARNQPQHF. The CDR3 region has the DNA TGTGCCAGCAGCTTATTCAGGGCTCGTAATCAGCCCCAGCATTTT.

The chain employs TRBV23-1 and TRBJ2-5, with D perhaps matching TRBD2 (6 bases). TRBV23-1 is recorded as an ORF, its role being uncertain. This CDR3 is 15 amino acids long. With 7 bases removed from V and 4 bases from J, the gap between germline ends came to 19 bases. In nucleotides, the CDR3 is TGCGCCAGCACCAACTCGCGGAGGGATGGAGAGACCCAGTACTTC. The encoded protein is CASTNSRRDGETQYF.

CDR3 region: CASSRLASTDTQYF. DNA for the CDR3: TGTGCCAGCAGCCGACTAGCGAGCACAGATACGCAGTATTTT. The genes are TRBV3-1 (or the pseudogene TRBV3-2) and TRBJ2-3, with 8 bases identical to TRBD2. Trimming took 4 bases from V and 0 from J; bases not matched to a gene: 0. This CDR3 is 14 amino acids long. CDR1 and CDR2 (germline): LGHDT, YNNKEL (reference sequence).